What follows are 22 T cell receptor beta chains derived from one specimen sequenced in a study of PD-L1 blockade in urothelial cancer. This table comes from immunoSEQ multiplex PCR, and its TCRdb copy is limited to in-frame clones, with some not included. Here the sample spans 70,000 to 90,000 clones, roughly 87% being singletons. The sample was PBMCs, taken around atezolizumab (anti-PD-L1) treatment. The receptors were sampled from a man in his 70s with urothelial cancer.

The chain is built from TRBV27 and TRBJ2-1; 14 bases are a match to TRBD2. This CDR3 is 17 amino acids long. Unmatched junction bases numbered 10, after V lost 4 bases and J lost 8 bases. The V gene's germline CDR1 is MNHEY and CDR2 SMNVEV (reference sequence). This CDR3 reads CASSSGVGLAGVYEQFF. In DNA, the CDR3 is TGTGCCAGCAGTTCCGGGGTGGGACTAGCGGGAGTCTATGAGCAGTTCTTC.

In nucleotides, the CDR3 is TGTGCCAGCAGTGAAGCGCGCGGGGCTCTCAGCTCCTACAATGAGCAGTTCTTC. Amino acid sequence: CASSEARGALSSYNEQFF. This rearrangement joins TRBV2 to TRBJ2-1, with a weak D call TRBD2 (6 bases). There are 18 residues in the CDR3. V lost 0 bases and J lost 0, with 15 bases in between. Germline V gives CDR1 SNHLY, CDR2 FYNNEI.

The gene calls are TRBV5-5 and TRBJ2-2; no firm D call. Germline V gene data show CDR1 as SGHKS and CDR2 as YYEKEE (reference sequence). This CDR3 region has 15 residues. V dropped 7 bases and J dropped 5 bases, with 18 bases sitting between them. Here the CDR3 reads CASGRIPDWTGELFF. The CDR3 DNA is TGTGCCAGCGGCCGTATACCCGATTGGACCGGGGAGCTGTTTTTT.

The CDR3 region has the DNA TGTGCCACCAGCCGACAGGACCAAGAGACCCAGTACTTC. Its protein is CATSRQDQETQYF. V is TRBV15 and J is TRBJ2-5; possibly TRBD1 for D (6 bases). CDR1 is LNHNV and CDR2 is YYDKDF in the germline V gene (reference sequence). The V and J ends lost 5 bases and 0 bases respectively, with 7 bases between them. There are 13 residues in the CDR3.

This chain connects TRBV28 to TRBJ1-4; a possible D gene is TRBD1 (5 bases). V dropped 7 bases and J dropped 5 bases, with 8 bases sitting between them. Germline CDR1 MDHEN, CDR2 SYDVKM. This CDR3 is 12 amino acids long. The CDR3 protein is CASTGGNEKLFF. The CDR3 bases are TGTGCCAGCACCGGGGGAAATGAAAAACTGTTTTTT.

Remarks on this clone: Other DNA sequences of this sample code for an identical CDR3. The chain recombines TRBV6-5 with TRBJ2-3; maybe TRBD2 (5 bases). Germline V gives CDR1 MNHEY, CDR2 SVGAGI. CDR3 length: 14 residues. Trimming removed 5 bases from V and 2 bases from J, with 11 bases in between. CDR3 bases: TGTGCCAGCAGTCCCCCGGGGTTCACAGATACGCAGTATTTT. Amino acid sequence: CASSPPGFTDTQYF.

This sequence joins TRBV10-3 and TRBJ1-2; D perhaps matches TRBD1 (5 bases). CDR3 size: 11 residues. Germline loops: CDR1 ENHRY, CDR2 SYGVKD. V lost 3 bases and J 9 bases, leaving 8 bases between the germline ends. CDR3 DNA sequence: TGTGCCATCAGTGACTCGGACAGCTACACCTTC. Its protein is CAISDSDSYTF.

The chain couples TRBV7-8 to TRBJ2-7; 10 bases match TRBD1. The CDR3 sequence is 14 residues long. In germline, CDR1 is SGHVS, CDR2 FQNEAQ. After removal of 5 bases from V and 3 bases from J, the junction contained 4 bases not matched to a gene. The CDR3 here is CASSPGTGDYEQYF. In DNA form, the CDR3 reads TGTGCCAGCAGCCCCGGGACAGGGGACTACGAGCAGTACTTC.

The rearrangement uses TRBV5-4 and TRBJ2-1, with D possibly matching TRBD1 (5 bases). The germline V gene has CDR1 SGHNT and CDR2 YYREEE (reference sequence). This CDR3 has 17 amino acids. The V and J ends lost 3 bases and 8 bases respectively, with 24 bases between them. The CDR3 DNA follows: TGTGCCAGCAGCTCCGCGAAGCAGGGAATAAGCAGCGATGAGCAGTTCTTC. Its translation is CASSSAKQGISSDEQFF.

In the case of this clone: The sample holds other DNA sequences that translate to the same CDR3. The CDR3 sequence: CASSEAGGYNEQFF. For the CDR3, the DNA is TGTGCCAGCAGTGAGGCAGGGGGCTACAATGAGCAGTTCTTC. This chain uses TRBV6-1 with TRBJ2-1; 7 bases line up with TRBD1. This CDR3 region has 14 residues. V gave up 3 bases and J gave up 3 bases; unmatched junction bases: 2. The V gene's germline CDR1 is MNHNS and CDR2 SASEGT.

The rearrangement uses TRBV25-1 and TRBJ1-2, with D unclear. The CDR3 runs to 13 residues. Germline V gene lookup returns CDR1 MGHDK and CDR2 SYGVNS. Trimming cost V 9 bases and J 8 bases, with 19 bases left between them. The CDR3 DNA reads as TGTGCCAGACCTTTCAAGGACGCGGGGGGCTACACCTTC. This translates into CARPFKDAGGYTF.

Note on this clone: Other DNA sequences of this sample code for an identical CDR3. V gene TRBV5-4 combines with J gene TRBJ1-4; D perhaps matches TRBD1 (6 bases). V was cut by 0 bases and J by 5 bases, with 8 bases left in between. The V gene's germline CDR1 is SGHNT and CDR2 YYREEE (reference sequence). This CDR3 is built from 14 residues. This CDR3 reads CASSLDRANEKLFF. The CDR3 coding sequence is TGTGCCAGCAGCTTGGACAGGGCCAATGAAAAACTGTTTTTT.

This chain joins TRBV20-1 and TRBJ1-1, with D possibly matching TRBD1 (5 bases). From germline, CDR1 is DFQATT and CDR2 SNEGSKA (reference sequence). This CDR3 contains 11 residues. The V gene lost 6 bases and the J gene lost 1 base, with 6 bases spanning the gap. The DNA of the CDR3 is TGCAGTGCCAGGGAGAACACTGAAGCTTTCTTT. It is translated as CSARENTEAFF.

V usage is TRBV7-2 and J usage is TRBJ2-7, with TRBD2 as a possible D gene (5 bases). Germline V lookup: CDR1 SGHTA, CDR2 FQGNSA. This CDR3 spans 14 amino acids. V was shortened by 2 bases and J by 7 bases, with 15 bases between the two germline ends. The CDR3 loop reads CASSLREGLREQYF. CDR3 in DNA: TGTGCCAGCAGCTTACGTGAGGGCCTACGAGAGCAGTACTTC.

The V gene is TRBV11-1, the J gene TRBJ2-7; 8 nucleotides align to TRBD1. CDR1 SGHAT and CDR2 FQDESV come from the germline V gene (reference sequence). This CDR3 spans 15 amino acids. J gave up 2 bases and V 1 base, and 4 bases lay outside the gene matches. CDR3 in DNA: TGTGCCAGCAGCTTAGAGGGACAGGCGGCCTACGAGCAGTACTTC. The encoded protein is CASSLEGQAAYEQYF.

The chain carries TRBV10-2 and TRBJ2-3; 9 positions agree with TRBD2. This CDR3 contains 17 residues. Trimming removed 0 bases from V and 3 bases from J; junction bases left unmatched: 7. Per germline, CDR1 WSHSY and CDR2 SAAADI. The CDR3 bases are TGCGCCAGCAGTGAGTCCCGACTAGCGGAGGGGACAGATACGCAGTATTTT. Protein product: CASSESRLAEGTDTQYF.

The rearrangement uses TRBV9 and TRBJ1-3; tentative D call: TRBD1 (5 bases). Germline V CDR1 and CDR2: SGDLS, YYNGEE. CDR3 length: 16 amino acids. The ends were cut back, 0 bases at V and 0 bases at J, with 10 bases in the middle. The CDR3 region has the DNA TGTGCCAGCAGCGTAGTAGGGGCCCGCTCTGGAAACACCATATATTTT. This translates into CASSVVGARSGNTIYF. Drawing the rest from reference TRBV9 and TRBJ1-3, the complete variable domain is DSGVTQTPKHLITATGQRVTLRCSPRSGDLSVYWYQQSLDQGLQFLIQYYNGEERAKGNILERFSAQQFPDLHSELNLSSLELGDSALYFCASSVVGARSGNTIYFGEGSWLTVV.

The chain uses TRBV7-2 and TRBJ2-3; TRBD2 matches 11 bases. The CDR3 has 16 residues. Germline CDR1 SGHTA, CDR2 FQGNSA. J lost 2 bases, V lost 5 bases, and 6 bases had no gene match. The CDR3 is CASSQTGLAVTDTQYF. CDR3 nucleotide sequence: TGTGCCAGCAGCCAGACGGGACTAGCGGTCACAGATACGCAGTATTTT.

The chain joins TRBV4-3 to TRBJ1-4; D gene ambiguous. V was cut by 0 bases and J by 8 bases, with 13 bases left in between. There are 15 residues in the CDR3. The germline V gene has CDR1 LGHNA and CDR2 YSLEER. This chain's CDR3 is CASSQDYGRREKLFF. CDR3 DNA sequence: TGCGCCAGCAGCCAAGATTACGGGAGGCGAGAAAAACTGTTTTTT.

This clone appeared a few times. V gene TRBV5-6 combines with J gene TRBJ2-7, with a weak D call TRBD2 (5 bases). Germline V gene data show CDR1 as SGHDT and CDR2 as YYEEEE. CDR3 size: 13 residues. V was shortened by 0 bases and J by 3 bases, with 7 bases between the two germline ends. The CDR3 sequence: CASSLGGIYEQYF. The CDR3 bases are TGTGCCAGCAGCTTGGGAGGGATCTACGAGCAGTACTTC.

The DNA of the CDR3 is TGTGCCAGCAGTTTAACAGAGGGAAACACCATATATTTT. This encodes CASSLTEGNTIYF. This rearrangement joins TRBV6-5 to TRBJ1-3, with unresolved D. The CDR3 is 13 amino acids. The germline gives CDR1 MNHEY, CDR2 SVGAGI. V was trimmed by 4 bases and J by 4 bases, leaving 8 bases between them.

The chain is built from TRBV15 and TRBJ2-2; D ambiguous. Looked up from germline, CDR1 is LNHNV and CDR2 is YYDKDF (reference sequence). There are 13 residues in the CDR3. Trimming left V 0 bases short and J 7 bases short, with 6 bases between. The CDR3 region is CATSRENNGELFF. The CDR3 DNA reads as TGTGCCACCAGCAGAGAAAATAACGGGGAGCTGTTTTTT.